The 5 T cell receptor beta chains reported below all come from one sample, sequenced in a study of shared clonotypes between healthy human individuals. This table comes from immunoSEQ multiplex PCR, and its TCRdb copy is limited to in-frame clones, with some not included. Here the sample spans about 1.5 million clones, 95% to 99% being singletons. Sequencing was performed on naive CD4+ T cells sorted from blood. Subset in this sample: CD45RA+ positively selected. The receptor set was obtained from a man aged 25-45 years in good health.

CDR3 DNA sequence: TGTGCCAGCAGTGAAGCGCCGGGGGTAGGTCAGCCCCAGCATTTT. This encodes CASSEAPGVGQPQHF. The chain uses TRBV6-1 and TRBJ1-5; tentative D call: TRBD1 (5 bases). Germline V gives CDR1 MNHNS, CDR2 SASEGT. V shed 0 bases and J shed 6 bases, with 12 bases lying between them. This CDR3 is built from 15 residues.

The chain carries TRBV6-5 and TRBJ1-2, with 7 bases lining up with TRBD1. Germline CDR1 MNHEY, CDR2 SVGAGI. This CDR3 is built from 14 residues. After removal of 6 bases from V and 3 bases from J, the junction contained 7 bases not matched to a gene. CDR3 region: CASRAATGDYGYTF. CDR3 bases: TGTGCCAGCAGAGCTGCCACAGGGGACTATGGCTACACCTTC.

The J gene is TRBJ2-1, the V gene TRBV4-2; D may be TRBD2 (5 bases). The CDR3 contains 14 residues. Germline-derived CDR1 and CDR2 are LGHNA and YNFKEQ. Trimming removed 1 base at V and 8 bases at J, with 12 bases between. CDR3 sequence reads: CASSQGTEEDEQFF. Written as DNA, the CDR3 is TGTGCCAGCAGCCAAGGGACCGAGGAGGATGAGCAGTTCTTC.

This chain links TRBV21-1 with TRBJ1-5; the table gives TRBD1 as D, unverified against the DNA. TRBV21-1 is given as a pseudogene. This CDR3 spans 15 amino acids. This chain's CDR3 is CASSKDRGVDQPQHF. Here the CDR3 DNA reads TGTGCCAGCAGCAAAGACAGGGGAGTTGATCAGCCCCAGCATTTT.

This chain connects TRBV18 to TRBJ1-2; D not certain. CDR1 and CDR2 (germline): KGHSH, LQKENI. The CDR3 is 15 residues long. V lost 6 bases, J lost 2 bases, and 16 bases lay in between. The CDR3 DNA reads TGTGCCAGCTCCCCGGTTGGCCTGCTGAACTATGGCTACACCTTC. It yields the protein CASSPVGLLNYGYTF.